This T cell receptor beta chain was sequenced in a study of OX40 agonist ivuxolimab in advanced cancers. Across the study: Patients were treated with intravenous ivuxolimab, dosed at 0.01 to 10 mg/kg and infused every 2 weeks. Of the patients, three showed partial responses, one with hepatocellular carcinoma and two with cutaneous melanoma. Earlier anti-PD-1, anti-PD-L1 or anti-CTLA-4 therapy was permitted; less than 50% had received some.

Study-level points and caveats: By week 6 at 0.1 to 3.0 mg/kg, blood CD4+ and CD8+ T cells had expanded clonally.

Sequencing was performed with immunoSEQ multiplex PCR; in TCRdb, only in-frame clones are kept and a portion is missing. The sample carries 55,000 to 70,000 clones, roughly four fifths recorded once. A note on this clone: Its specificity is not known.

The germline V gene encodes CDR1 SEHNR and CDR2 FQNEAQ (reference sequence). The CDR3 covers 12 residues. V dropped 4 bases and J dropped 6 bases, with 7 bases sitting between them. The chain links TRBV7-9 to TRBJ2-1; D uncertain. The TCR originated in an adult with an advanced solid tumor such as melanoma, head and neck, liver or kidney cancer. The input for sequencing was CD4+ or CD8+ T cells sorted from blood, taken in a trial of the OX40 agonist ivuxolimab. Here the CDR3 reads CASSSWGNEQFF. The CDR3 DNA reads as TGTGCCAGCAGCTCCTGGGGCAATGAGCAGTTCTTC.